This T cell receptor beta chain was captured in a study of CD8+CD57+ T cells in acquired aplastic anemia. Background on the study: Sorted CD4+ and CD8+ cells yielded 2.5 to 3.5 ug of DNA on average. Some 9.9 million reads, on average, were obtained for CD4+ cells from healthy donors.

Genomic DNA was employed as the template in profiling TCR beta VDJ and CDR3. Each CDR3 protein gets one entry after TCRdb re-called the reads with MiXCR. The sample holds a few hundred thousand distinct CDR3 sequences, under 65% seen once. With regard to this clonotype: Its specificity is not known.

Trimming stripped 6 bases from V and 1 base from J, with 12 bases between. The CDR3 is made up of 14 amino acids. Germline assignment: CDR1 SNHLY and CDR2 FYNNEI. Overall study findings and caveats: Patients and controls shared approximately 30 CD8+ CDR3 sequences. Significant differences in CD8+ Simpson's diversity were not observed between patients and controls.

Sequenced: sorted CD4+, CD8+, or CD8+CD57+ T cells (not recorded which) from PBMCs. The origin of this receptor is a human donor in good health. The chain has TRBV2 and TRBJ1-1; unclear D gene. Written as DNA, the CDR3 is TGTGCCAGCAGAGGCCCTCCGTCGAACACTGAAGCTTTCTTT. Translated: CASRGPPSNTEAFF.